Below are 32 T cell receptor beta chains sequenced from a single sample in a study of shared clonotypes between healthy human individuals. It was CD45RO-negative cells, positively selected for CCR7, that made up naive CD8 cells, with terminally differentiated effector memory CD45RA+ cells excluded. TCRdb's table, derived via immunoSEQ multiplex PCR, lists solely in-frame clones and lacks some. Here the sample spans about 820,000 clones, about 91% being singletons. Source material: naive CD8+ T cells sorted from blood. These receptors all come from a man younger than 40 in good health.

The V call is TRBV7-6, the J call TRBJ1-2; TRBD1 might be the D (6 bases). This CDR3 is built from 14 residues. CDR1 is SGHVS, CDR2 FNYEAQ, per germline. The germline V and J ends were trimmed by 4 bases and 8 bases, with 17 bases remaining between them. The CDR3 DNA follows: TGTGCCAGCAGCTCAGGGGTCAGGGGAGGAGGCTACACCTTC. Protein sequence: CASSSGVRGGGYTF.

The chain couples TRBV28 to TRBJ1-2, with TRBD1 as a possible D gene (6 bases). This CDR3 has 15 amino acids. Deletions cut 5 bases from V and 6 bases from J, with 19 bases between. Germline V gene lookup returns CDR1 MDHEN and CDR2 SYDVKM. The CDR3 DNA is TGTGCCAGCAGTCTTGTGTTATTGGCAGGGGATGGCTACACCTTC. It codes for CASSLVLLAGDGYTF.

V usage is TRBV19 and J usage is TRBJ2-5; TRBD1 or TRBD2 may be the D gene (6 bases each). V lost 1 base to trimming and J lost 4 bases, with 13 bases between them. Germline values: CDR1 LNHDA, CDR2 SQIVND (reference sequence). This CDR3 region has 15 residues. The chain's CDR3 is CASSIVGGLRETQYF. CDR3 coding DNA: TGTGCCAGTAGTATAGTAGGGGGACTTAGAGAGACCCAGTACTTC.

V and J are TRBV4-1 and TRBJ1-5; D uncertain. V lost 3 bases and J 8 bases, leaving 14 bases between the germline ends. CDR1 and CDR2 (germline): MGHRA, YSYEKL. The length of the CDR3 is 14 residues. The CDR3 here is CASSQPSTEEPQHF. The CDR3 DNA follows: TGCGCCAGCAGCCAGCCGAGCACTGAGGAGCCCCAGCATTTT.

This chain uses TRBV28 with TRBJ2-7, with 8 bases fitting TRBD1. Germline lookup yields CDR1 MDHEN and CDR2 SYDVKM. This CDR3 is built from 14 residues. Unmatched junction bases numbered 9, after V lost 6 bases and J lost 5 bases. The CDR3 sequence is CASSWGTGFDEQYF. The CDR3 nucleotides are TGTGCCAGCAGCTGGGGGACAGGCTTCGACGAGCAGTACTTC.

As DNA, the CDR3 is TGCAGCGCCGGGGTCGATGAAAAACTGTTTTTT. It yields the protein CSAGVDEKLFF. The J gene is TRBJ1-4, the V gene TRBV29-1; D uncertain. V was pared by 7 bases and J by 6 bases, with 9 bases between. The germline V gene has CDR1 SQVTM and CDR2 ANQGSEA. The CDR3 runs to 11 residues.

The chain couples TRBV7-9 to TRBJ2-2; possibly TRBD1 or TRBD2 for D (5 bases each). CDR1 is SEHNR and CDR2 is FQNEAQ in the germline V gene (reference sequence). This CDR3 comprises 16 residues. The V end was cut by 3 bases, the J end by 0 bases, with 11 bases between. CDR3 protein: CASSLGVDANTGELFF. The DNA for the CDR3 is TGTGCCAGCAGCTTGGGGGTCGACGCGAACACCGGGGAGCTGTTTTTT.

The chain has TRBV4-1 and TRBJ2-1, with 14 bases lining up with TRBD2. Germline CDR1 reads MGHRA; CDR2 reads YSYEKL. CDR3 length: 15 amino acids. V dropped 4 bases and J dropped 5; count of bases not matched to a gene: 1. CDR3 protein: CASSPGLAGDNEQFF. The CDR3 nucleotides are TGCGCCAGCAGCCCGGGACTAGCGGGAGACAATGAGCAGTTCTTC.

A single count supports this clone. No conserved phenylalanine or tryptophan is present at the end of the CDR3, so a read error is the likely explanation. It is unclear where the CDR3 begins or ends on the DNA, so no DNA is shown, and the CDR3 is as TCRdb lists it. The chain joins TRBV21-1 to TRBJ2-7; whether TRBD1, the table's D call, matches the DNA was not checked. TRBV21-1 has pseudogene status. The CDR3 adds up to 14 amino acids, both ends counted. The CDR3 here is CASSKITGTGGDVY.

This chain joins TRBV28 and TRBJ2-5; 11 bases are shared with TRBD2. The CDR3 runs to 15 residues. Germline V gene sequence: CDR1 MDHEN, CDR2 SYDVKM. The J segment lost 1 base and the V segment lost 6 bases, leaving 4 bases of the junction unmatched. The CDR3 DNA reads TGTGCCAGCAGCTCTAGCGGGAGGAGCCAAGAGACCCAGTACTTC. Translation: CASSSSGRSQETQYF.

Concerning this clone itself: Other DNA sequences in this specimen translate into the identical CDR3. This chain connects TRBV2 to TRBJ2-2; D is uncertain. Trimming took 6 bases from V and 7 from J, leaving 3 bases between them. Per germline, CDR1 SNHLY and CDR2 FYNNEI. This CDR3 comprises 10 residues. For the CDR3, the DNA is TGTGCCAGCAGGGTCGGGGAGCTGTTTTTT. Protein: CASRVGELFF.

This clone was counted a few times. The rearrangement uses TRBV14 and TRBJ1-2; D might be TRBD1 (5 bases). Trimming left V 0 bases short and J 8 bases short, with 10 bases between. Germline CDR1 reads SGHDN; CDR2 reads FVKESK. The CDR3 has 13 residues. The CDR3 region is CASSQETQVGYTF. For the CDR3, the DNA is TGTGCCAGCAGCCAAGAAACACAGGTCGGCTACACCTTC.

The chain carries TRBV7-9 and TRBJ2-7; D remains unclear. With 4 bases removed from V and 3 bases from J, the gap between germline ends came to 7 bases. Germline loops: CDR1 SEHNR, CDR2 FQNEAQ (reference sequence). This CDR3 has 12 amino acids. CDR3 bases: TGTGCCAGCAGCTCCGGCGTCTACGAGCAGTACTTC. Translated, it gives CASSSGVYEQYF.

The chain is built from TRBV28 and TRBJ2-1; TRBD1 matches 10 bases. The J segment lost 4 bases and the V segment lost 7 bases, leaving 7 bases of the junction unmatched. This CDR3 is built from 15 residues. Germline V gene sequence: CDR1 MDHEN, CDR2 SYDVKM. The DNA of the CDR3 is TGTGCCAGCACCCAGACAGGGGGCTTATACAATGAGCAGTTCTTC. This gives the protein CASTQTGGLYNEQFF.

This clone appeared once. The chain has TRBV7-9 and TRBJ2-4, with a possible D match to TRBD1 (5 bases). Germline V CDR1 and CDR2: SEHNR, FQNEAQ (reference sequence). CDR3 size: 15 residues. V was clipped by 5 bases and J by 0 bases, with 11 bases between them. DNA of the CDR3: TGTGCCAGCAGCCAAAGAACAGGAGCCAAAAACATTCAGTACTTC. This gives the protein CASSQRTGAKNIQYF.

The DNA for the CDR3 is TGTGCCAGCAGACTGACGGGAAGTCTCACAGATACGCAGTATTTT. Residues: CASRLTGSLTDTQYF. The chain combines TRBV7-9 with TRBJ2-3; possible D gene TRBD2, 5 bases. The CDR3 sequence is 15 residues long. V lost 6 bases, J lost 2 bases, and 15 bases lay in between. From germline, CDR1 is SEHNR and CDR2 FQNEAQ (reference sequence).

The chain employs TRBV27 and TRBJ2-7; possibly TRBD1 for D (6 bases). This CDR3 comprises 14 residues. Germline CDR1 is MNHEY and CDR2 is SMNVEV (reference sequence). Deletions cut 2 bases from V and 2 bases from J, with 10 bases between. In nucleotides, the CDR3 is TGTGCCAGCAGTTTAGAACAGGGCCCCTACGAGCAGTACTTC. As protein: CASSLEQGPYEQYF.

The V and J genes are TRBV27 and TRBJ1-2; 10 nucleotides align to TRBD1. This CDR3 comprises 16 residues. J was trimmed by 2 bases and V by 5 bases; bases with no gene match: 8. Germline CDR1 is MNHEY and CDR2 is SMNVEV (reference sequence). CDR3 loop: CASSAHGTGVNYGYTF. CDR3 sequence (DNA): TGTGCCAGCAGTGCACACGGGACAGGGGTCAACTATGGCTACACCTTC.

The rearrangement joins TRBV29-1 to TRBJ2-3; 10 nucleotides align to TRBD2. J gave up 7 bases and V 2 bases, and 12 bases lay outside the gene matches. The CDR3 spans 16 residues. Germline V lookup: CDR1 SQVTM, CDR2 ANQGSEA. The CDR3 nucleotides read TGCAGCGTTGAACCCCGGGCTAGCGGGAGTGGATATACGCAGTATTTT. Protein sequence: CSVEPRASGSGYTQYF.

The chain's CDR3 is CASSPGTSGNYEQYF. DNA for the CDR3: TGTGCCAGCAGCCCAGGGACTAGCGGGAACTACGAGCAGTACTTC. The V call is TRBV13, the J call TRBJ2-7; TRBD2 matches 13 bases. Germline V gene sequence: CDR1 PRHDT, CDR2 FYEKMQ (reference sequence). The CDR3 spans 15 residues. J gave up 3 bases and V 5 bases, and 4 bases lay outside the gene matches.

V gene TRBV10-3 combines with J gene TRBJ2-3; TRBD2 matches 15 bases. There are 18 residues in the CDR3. Germline V gene data show CDR1 as ENHRY and CDR2 as SYGVKD. Trimming removed 2 bases from V and 2 bases from J; junction bases left unmatched: 5. In nucleotides, the CDR3 is TGTGCCATCAGTGAGACGGGACTAGCGGGAGGCGACACAGATACGCAGTATTTT. As protein: CAISETGLAGGDTDTQYF.

The chain is built from TRBV13 and TRBJ2-2, with D perhaps matching TRBD2 (6 bases). Germline V CDR1 and CDR2: PRHDT, FYEKMQ (reference sequence). Trimming pared 3 bases from V and 6 bases from J, leaving 14 bases between. This CDR3 is 15 amino acids long. The CDR3 region has the DNA TGTGCCAGCAGCTTGGGGCAGGGAGGTCCCGGGGAGCTGTTTTTT. This gives the protein CASSLGQGGPGELFF.

The J gene is TRBJ1-5, the V gene TRBV28; 8 bases are shared with TRBD1. The junction had 4 bases not matched to a gene; V was cut back by 4 bases and J by 5 bases. The CDR3 spans 14 residues. Looked up from germline, CDR1 is MDHEN and CDR2 is SYDVKM. CDR3 DNA sequence: TGTGCCAGCAGTTCGGACAGGGATTATCAGCCCCAGCATTTT. Its translation: CASSSDRDYQPQHF.

The V and J genes are TRBV7-9 and TRBJ1-1; 9 bases align to TRBD1. The germline V gene has CDR1 SEHNR and CDR2 FQNEAQ (reference sequence). J gave up 5 bases and V 4 bases, and 5 bases lay outside the gene matches. The CDR3 consists of 14 residues. CDR3 sequence (DNA): TGTGCCAGCAGCTCAATCGACAGGGGGACTGAAGCTTTCTTT. The encoded protein is CASSSIDRGTEAFF.

The gene calls are TRBV6-6 and TRBJ2-7, with D maybe TRBD1 (6 bases). Germline CDR1 is MNHNY and CDR2 is SVGAGI (reference sequence). This CDR3 has 14 amino acids. Trimming took off 4 bases at V and 3 bases at J, with 13 bases between the two ends. The CDR3 protein is CASSLSTGYYEQYF. The CDR3 region has the DNA TGTGCCAGCAGTTTATCGACAGGCTACTACGAGCAGTACTTC.

V usage is TRBV7-9 and J usage is TRBJ2-3, with TRBD1 matching over 8 bases. Trimming at V came to 1 base and at J to 1 base, leaving 4 bases not matched to a gene. This CDR3 comprises 16 residues. Germline CDR1 and CDR2: SEHNR and FQNEAQ (reference sequence). The CDR3 reads CASSLVDRGGTDTQYF. CDR3 sequence (DNA): TGTGCCAGCAGCTTAGTTGACAGGGGTGGCACAGATACGCAGTATTTT.

A single count supports this clone. An end of the junction does not agree with germline; a read error may underlie this. CDR3 in amino acids: CATSVYRGGEQYF. The CDR3 DNA is TGTGCCACCAGTGTATACAGGGGCGGCGAGCAGTACTTC. The J gene is TRBJ2-7, the V gene TRBV25-1; 7 nucleotides align to TRBD1. Germline CDR1 reads MGHDK; CDR2 reads SYGVNS. The CDR3 spans 13 residues.

The chain has TRBV28 and TRBJ2-1; no reliable D call. Trimming removed 3 bases at V and 0 bases at J, with 15 bases between. The germline gives CDR1 MDHEN, CDR2 SYDVKM. This CDR3 is built from 17 residues. The CDR3 sequence is CASSFPPGRSSYNEQFF. CDR3 DNA sequence: TGTGCCAGCAGTTTTCCCCCCGGGCGAAGCTCCTACAATGAGCAGTTCTTC.

This chain links TRBV6-5 with TRBJ2-5; 8 nucleotides match TRBD2. Germline assignment: CDR1 MNHEY and CDR2 SVGAGI. The junction had 11 bases not matched to a gene; V was cut back by 6 bases and J by 5 bases. The CDR3 totals 15 residues. The DNA of the CDR3 is TGTGCCAGCAGACCCGAACTAGCGGATAGGGAGACCCAGTACTTC. It encodes CASRPELADRETQYF.

In DNA form, the CDR3 reads TGTGCCAGTAGTATAGCGGGAGGCGCTGAAGCTTTCTTT. Translation: CASSIAGGAEAFF. V gene TRBV19 combines with J gene TRBJ1-1; D call uncertain. V lost 1 base and J lost 6, with 9 bases in between. Per germline, CDR1 LNHDA and CDR2 SQIVND (reference sequence). The CDR3 contains 13 residues.

The gene calls are TRBV28 and TRBJ1-2, with 8 bases fitting TRBD1. V was clipped by 5 bases and J by 8 bases; unmatched bases: 10. This CDR3 has 14 amino acids. Germline CDR1 and CDR2: MDHEN and SYDVKM. The CDR3 coding sequence is TGTGCCAGCAGTACCATCGGGACAGGCGACGGCTACACCTTC. Translation gives CASSTIGTGDGYTF.

A single count supports this clone. V gene TRBV5-4 combines with J gene TRBJ2-1; 10 positions match TRBD2. V gave up 2 bases and J gave up 6 bases; unmatched junction bases: 8. The CDR3 runs 16 residues. The germline CDR1 and CDR2 sequences are SGHNT and YYREEE (reference sequence). CDR3 nucleotides: TGTGCCAGCAGCTTTCACCTAGCGGGGGCCTCCAATGAGCAGTTCTTC. It specifies CASSFHLAGASNEQFF.